This TCR beta chain is from a study of OX40 agonist ivuxolimab in advanced cancers. Unmatched junction bases numbered 3, after V lost 1 base and J lost 7 bases. The CDR3 has 15 residues. CDR1 is MDHEN and CDR2 is SYDVKM in the germline V gene. Sequenced by immunoSEQ multiplex PCR; TCRdb stores in-frame clones only, minus some. The sample holds about 83,000 clones; 80% to 90% are singletons and the top ten take approximately 1.9%. The TCR originated in an adult with an advanced solid tumor such as melanoma, head and neck, liver or kidney cancer. The material was CD4+ or CD8+ T cells sorted from blood, obtained in a trial of the OX40 agonist ivuxolimab. The V gene is TRBV28, the J gene TRBJ2-1, with TRBD2 matching over 11 bases. In nucleotides, the CDR3 is TGTGCCAGCAGTTTATTAGCGGGGGGGCTAAATGAGCAGTTCTTC. Its protein is CASSLLAGGLNEQFF.